This T cell receptor beta chain derives from a study of beta chain features in type 1 diabetes. Study information: Age, gender and cell yields were alike across patients and healthy donors.

Averaging around 120 mL, one heparinised blood draw was given by each donor. All of the sorted populations showed purity greater than 95%. Note on this clone: The antigen remains unidentified.

cDNA synthesis used the whole RNA isolate, giving expressed TCRB sequences. TCRdb keeps only in-frame clones here, not all; method: immunoSEQ multiplex PCR. The table lists 150,000 to 200,000 clones, 50% to 70% of them singletons. V was pared by 10 bases and J by 3 bases, with 7 bases of the junction left unmatched. This CDR3 is 14 amino acids long. The V gene's germline CDR1 is LNHDA and CDR2 SQIVND (reference sequence). Study outcomes and limitations: All four CD4+ subsets of Type 1 diabetes patients contained TCRB CDR3s that were moderately but significantly shorter.

Specimen: naive CD4+ T cells from blood. The chain is built from TRBV19 and TRBJ2-4; 9 bases are shared with TRBD1. The sequence was collected from a man aged 30 to 39 with type 1 diabetes. The CDR3: CATDRGDGKNIQYF. CDR3 DNA: TGTGCCACCGACAGGGGGGATGGCAAAAACATTCAGTACTTC.